Described below is a single T cell receptor beta chain sequence and its context. This clonotype was counted only a few times. The specificity of this receptor is unknown. Base-call qualities are not available, and no considerably larger clone is one nucleotide away. The CDR3 numbers 14 residues from cysteine through phenylalanine. The entry retains the CDR3 DNA only, 42 bases that are in frame from base 1. V is clipped by 4 bases and J by 8 bases, and the sequence between their germline boundaries is 18 bases long. Based on the germline V gene, the CDR1 and CDR2 sequences are SGHRS and YFSETQ. The data were obtained in a study of response to subunit inactivated influenza vaccine (dated by TCRdb to 2016 to 2018). Concerning the study at large: Deep quantitative profiling of the T cell receptor repertoire was used in the study to follow responses to a trivalent subunit inactivated influenza vaccine.

Libraries were built with RT-PCR. The data were produced on an Illumina HiSeq 2500. TCRdb ran its own pipeline on the public reads, namely fastp trimming at Q25 and MiXCR clone calling, and kept in-frame beta chains. Rows are combined by CDR3 protein, so each entry shows the most common genes and DNA. The sample table holds 560,000 or so distinct CDR3 sequences, of which less than 10% were seen once. The ten largest clones take up around 13% of the sample. Broader findings and caveats from the paper: The authors suggested that each seasonal influenza vaccination may recruit only a limited number of new T cells.

Sequencing used PBMCs from blood, obtained around 25 months after vaccination. The chain uses TRBV5-1 and TRBJ1-2; TRBD1 could be the D gene, as 5 bases match. This TCR derives from a man between 50 and 75 years old who received an inactivated influenza vaccine. Donor details come from another sample of the same person, matched by shared clones. In nucleotides, the sequence is TGCGCCAGCAGCACCGCCGCTAGGGGCCAGGGCTACACCTTC. This is translated as CASSTAARGQGYTF.